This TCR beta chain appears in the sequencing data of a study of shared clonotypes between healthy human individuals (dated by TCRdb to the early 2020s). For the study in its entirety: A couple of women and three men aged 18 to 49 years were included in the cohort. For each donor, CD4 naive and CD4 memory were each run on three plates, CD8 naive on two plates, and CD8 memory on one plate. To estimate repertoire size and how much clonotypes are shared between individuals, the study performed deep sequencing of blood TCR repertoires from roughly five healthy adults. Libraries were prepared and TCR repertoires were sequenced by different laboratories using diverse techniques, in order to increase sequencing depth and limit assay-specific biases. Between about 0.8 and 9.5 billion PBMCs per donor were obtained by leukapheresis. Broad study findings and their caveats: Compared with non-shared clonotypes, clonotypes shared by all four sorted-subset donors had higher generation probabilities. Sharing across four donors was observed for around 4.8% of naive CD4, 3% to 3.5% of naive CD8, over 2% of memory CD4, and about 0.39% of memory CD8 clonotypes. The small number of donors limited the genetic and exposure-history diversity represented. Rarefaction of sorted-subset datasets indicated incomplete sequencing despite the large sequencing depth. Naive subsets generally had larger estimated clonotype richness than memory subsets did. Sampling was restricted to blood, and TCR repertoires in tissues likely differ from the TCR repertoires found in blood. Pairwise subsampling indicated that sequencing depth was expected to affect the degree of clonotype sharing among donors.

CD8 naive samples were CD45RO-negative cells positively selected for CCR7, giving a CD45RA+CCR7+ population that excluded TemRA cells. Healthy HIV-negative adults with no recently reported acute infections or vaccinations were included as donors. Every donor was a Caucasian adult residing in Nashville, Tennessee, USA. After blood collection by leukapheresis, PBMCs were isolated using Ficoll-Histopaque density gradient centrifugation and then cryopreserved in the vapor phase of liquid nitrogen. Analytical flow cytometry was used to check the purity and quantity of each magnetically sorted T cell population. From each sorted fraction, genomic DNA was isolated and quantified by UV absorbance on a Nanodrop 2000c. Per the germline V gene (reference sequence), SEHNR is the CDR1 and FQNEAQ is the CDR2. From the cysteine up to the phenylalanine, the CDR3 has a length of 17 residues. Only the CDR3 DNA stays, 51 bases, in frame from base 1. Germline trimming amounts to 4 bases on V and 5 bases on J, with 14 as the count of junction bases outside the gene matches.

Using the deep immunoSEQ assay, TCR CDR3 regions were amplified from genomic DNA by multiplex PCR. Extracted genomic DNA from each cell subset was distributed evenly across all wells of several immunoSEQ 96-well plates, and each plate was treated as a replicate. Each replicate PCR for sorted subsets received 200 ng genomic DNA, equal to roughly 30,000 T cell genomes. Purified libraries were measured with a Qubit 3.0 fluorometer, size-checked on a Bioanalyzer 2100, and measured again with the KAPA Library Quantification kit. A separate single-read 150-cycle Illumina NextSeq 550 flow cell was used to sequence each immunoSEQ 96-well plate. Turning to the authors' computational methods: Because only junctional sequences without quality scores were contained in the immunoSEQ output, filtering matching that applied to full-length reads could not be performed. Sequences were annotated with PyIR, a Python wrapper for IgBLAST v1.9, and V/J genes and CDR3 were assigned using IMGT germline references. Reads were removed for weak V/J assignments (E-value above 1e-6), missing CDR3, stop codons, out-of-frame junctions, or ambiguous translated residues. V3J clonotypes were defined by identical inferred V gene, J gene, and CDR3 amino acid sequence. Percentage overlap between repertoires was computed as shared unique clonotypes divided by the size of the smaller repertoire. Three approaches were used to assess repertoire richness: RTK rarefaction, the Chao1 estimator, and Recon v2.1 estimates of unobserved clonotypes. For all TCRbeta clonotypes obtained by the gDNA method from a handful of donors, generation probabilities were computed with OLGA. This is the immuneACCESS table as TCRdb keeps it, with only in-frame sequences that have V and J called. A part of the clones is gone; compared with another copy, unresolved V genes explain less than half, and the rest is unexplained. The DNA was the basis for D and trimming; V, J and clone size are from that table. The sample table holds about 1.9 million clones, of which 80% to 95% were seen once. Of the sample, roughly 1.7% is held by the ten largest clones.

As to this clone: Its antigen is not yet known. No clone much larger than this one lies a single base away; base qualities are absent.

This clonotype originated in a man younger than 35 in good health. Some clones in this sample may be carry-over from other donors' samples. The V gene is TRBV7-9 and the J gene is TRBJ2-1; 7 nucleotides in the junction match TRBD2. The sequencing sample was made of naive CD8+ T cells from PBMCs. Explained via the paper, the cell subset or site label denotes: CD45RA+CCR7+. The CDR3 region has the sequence CASSSLGLAGGDNEQFF. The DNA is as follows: TGTGCCAGCAGCTCACTCGGATTAGCGGGCGGCGACAATGAGCAGTTCTTC. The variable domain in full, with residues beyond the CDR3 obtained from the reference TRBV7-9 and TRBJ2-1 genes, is DTGVSQNPRHKITKRGQNVTFRCDPISEHNRLYWYRQTLGQGPEFLTYFQNEAQLEKSRLLSDRFSAERPKGSFSTLEIQRTEQGDSAMYLCASSSLGLAGGDNEQFFGPGTRLTVL.